Each of the 30 T cell receptor beta chains below was sequenced from the same sample in a study of blood T cell repertoires in COVID-19. The table came from immunoSEQ multiplex PCR; TCRdb's copy has only in-frame clones and leaves some out. The data show about 190,000 clones, approximately 81% seen once. Sequencing used peripheral blood. Every receptor here comes from a human donor in a cohort sampled during active COVID-19.

The chain joins TRBV6-1 to TRBJ1-2, with a tentative D call TRBD1 (6 bases). CDR1 is MNHNS, CDR2 SASEGT, per germline. Trimming shortened V by 3 bases and J by 5 bases, and 19 bases separated the two germline ends. CDR3 length equals 16 residues. CDR3 amino acids: CASSEFSLDSLYGYTF. In DNA form, the CDR3 reads TGTGCCAGCAGTGAGTTTTCCCTGGACAGCCTTTATGGCTACACCTTC.

The chain recombines TRBV6-5 with TRBJ1-1; D possibly corresponds to TRBD1 (6 bases). Trimming took 7 bases from V and 5 from J, leaving 17 bases between them. This CDR3 spans 14 amino acids. Germline assignment: CDR1 MNHEY and CDR2 SVGAGI. The CDR3 spells CASTQLRGGTEAFF. The CDR3 DNA sequence: TGTGCCAGCACCCAACTCAGGGGAGGGACTGAAGCTTTCTTT.

The gene calls are TRBV6-5 and TRBJ2-5; D might be TRBD1 or TRBD2, each matching 5 bases. Germline V gene sequence: CDR1 MNHEY, CDR2 SVGAGI. This CDR3 has 15 residues. Trimming pared 4 bases from V and 1 base from J, leaving 13 bases between. The CDR3 reads CASSSSSTGQETQYF. CDR3 sequence (DNA): TGTGCCAGCAGTTCCTCTAGCACAGGCCAAGAGACCCAGTACTTC.

This clone was found a few times. V gene TRBV5-5 combines with J gene TRBJ2-7, with 7 bases fitting TRBD1. The CDR3 spans 14 residues. Per germline, CDR1 SGHKS and CDR2 YYEKEE (reference sequence). Germline trimming cut 3 bases from V and 2 bases from J; bases unmatched to any gene: 5. For the CDR3, the DNA is TGTGCCAGCAGCTATACAGGGGCCGCCTACGAGCAGTACTTC. Translation: CASSYTGAAYEQYF.

V is TRBV10-3 and J is TRBJ1-2, with D tentatively TRBD1 (6 bases). V shed 3 bases and J shed 4 bases, with 12 bases lying between them. The CDR3 is 14 residues long. CDR1 and CDR2 (germline): ENHRY, SYGVKD. DNA for the CDR3: TGTGCCATCAGTGATGGGACATCTGGCTATGGCTACACCTTC. It is translated as CAISDGTSGYGYTF.

The rearrangement uses TRBV12-3 or TRBV12-4 and TRBJ2-1; TRBD2 is a possible D gene (5 bases). This CDR3 spans 13 amino acids. V was pared by 4 bases and J by 10 bases, with 14 bases between. The CDR3 reads CASSSTRVGEQFF. CDR3 sequence (DNA): TGTGCCAGCAGTTCCACTAGAGTTGGCGAGCAGTTCTTC.

The chain couples TRBV6-5 to TRBJ2-2; 9 positions agree with TRBD1. The germline V gene has CDR1 MNHEY and CDR2 SVGAGI. V lost 5 bases and J lost 7; bases outside the gene matches: 5. The CDR3 covers 14 residues. The CDR3 sequence is CASSRTGDIGELFF. The DNA of the CDR3 is TGTGCCAGCAGTAGGACAGGGGACATCGGGGAGCTGTTTTTT.

The chain carries TRBV18 and TRBJ1-5; 7 positions match TRBD1. The length of the CDR3 is 14 residues. V was pared by 4 bases and J by 2 bases, with 2 bases of the junction left unmatched. Germline assignment: CDR1 KGHSH and CDR2 LQKENI. CDR3 amino acids: CASSLGQGNQPQHF. The CDR3 coding sequence is TGTGCCAGCTCACTAGGACAGGGCAATCAGCCCCAGCATTTT.

This clone was seen a single time. The chain combines TRBV27 with TRBJ1-3, with TRBD1 identical over 8 bases. Looked up from germline, CDR1 is MNHEY and CDR2 is SMNVEV (reference sequence). This CDR3 region has 15 residues. V lost 6 bases and J lost 5; bases outside the gene matches: 9. This CDR3 reads CASRDREVERNTIYF. In DNA, the CDR3 is TGTGCCAGCAGGGACAGGGAAGTCGAGAGAAACACCATATATTTT.

The chain employs TRBV3-1 (or the pseudogene TRBV3-2) and TRBJ2-5, with 8 bases fitting TRBD2. Germline V gives CDR1 LGHDT, CDR2 YNNKEL (reference sequence). V was pared by 0 bases and J by 2 bases, with 8 bases of the junction left unmatched. The CDR3 is 17 amino acids. The CDR3 loop is CASSQDRGGGGQETQYF. DNA for the CDR3: TGTGCCAGCAGCCAAGATAGGGGGGGCGGGGGGCAAGAGACCCAGTACTTC.

This clone was counted only a few times. This chain connects TRBV5-1 to TRBJ1-1; TRBD1 might be the D (5 bases). Germline assignment: CDR1 SGHRS and CDR2 YFSETQ. This CDR3 has 15 residues. Trimming removed 2 bases from V and 4 bases from J, with 15 bases in between. The CDR3 region is CASSFDSNPSTEAFF. The CDR3 region has the DNA TGCGCCAGCAGCTTCGACAGTAATCCATCCACTGAAGCTTTCTTT.

This clone was found a few times. This chain links TRBV6-5 with TRBJ2-5; D is unresolved. Trimming shortened V by 4 bases and J by 4 bases, and 16 bases separated the two germline ends. Germline V gene lookup returns CDR1 MNHEY and CDR2 SVGAGI. This CDR3 has 15 residues. The CDR3 coding sequence is TGTGCCAGCAGTTCCCCCCGAGGCTTGGGAGAGACCCAGTACTTC. This translates into CASSSPRGLGETQYF.

V gene TRBV7-2 combines with J gene TRBJ2-7; D gene unclear. V was pared by 5 bases and J by 4 bases, with 12 bases between. This CDR3 is 13 amino acids long. CDR1 SGHTA and CDR2 FQGNSA come from the germline V gene. The CDR3 sequence is CASSQVAPYEQYF. Here the CDR3 DNA reads TGTGCCAGCAGCCAGGTGGCCCCGTACGAGCAGTACTTC.

In its sample, this clone was seen a few times. The chain is built from TRBV5-1 and TRBJ2-7; D may be TRBD2 (5 bases). The CDR3 totals 14 residues. Looked up from germline, CDR1 is SGHRS and CDR2 is YFSETQ. V was clipped by 0 bases and J by 5 bases, with 12 bases between them. CDR3 region: CASSLGTPGDEQYF. As DNA, the CDR3 is TGCGCCAGCAGCTTGGGGACCCCCGGGGACGAGCAGTACTTC.

The rearrangement joins TRBV5-1 to TRBJ2-2, with D unclear. Trimming removed 5 bases at V and 4 bases at J, with 15 bases between. CDR3 length: 15 amino acids. Germline CDR1 reads SGHRS; CDR2 reads YFSETQ. The CDR3 loop is CASRPSTESTGELFF. CDR3 coding DNA: TGCGCCAGCAGACCCTCAACAGAGAGCACCGGGGAGCTGTTTTTT.

This chain links TRBV6-5 with TRBJ1-5; 10 nucleotides align to TRBD1. The CDR3 totals 16 residues. J lost 2 bases, V lost 4 bases, and 5 bases had no gene match. Per the germline V gene, CDR1 is MNHEY and CDR2 is SVGAGI. The DNA of the CDR3 is TGTGCCAGCAGTTCCCGGGACAGGGGAGGCAATCAGCCCCAGCATTTT. Translating gives CASSSRDRGGNQPQHF.

V is TRBV4-1 and J is TRBJ1-4; a weak D match, TRBD1 (5 bases). CDR1 and CDR2 from the germline V gene are MGHRA and YSYEKL. V lost 4 bases, J lost 3 bases, and 15 bases lay in between. This CDR3 is built from 16 residues. CDR3 nucleotides: TGCGCCAGCAGCCCCCCCCGGGGGTTGGCTAATGAAAAACTGTTTTTT. It translates to CASSPPRGLANEKLFF.

V usage is TRBV5-1 and J usage is TRBJ2-2; 7 bases are shared with TRBD2. The CDR3 contains 16 residues. Germline V gives CDR1 SGHRS, CDR2 YFSETQ. V trimming: 5 bases; J trimming: 0 bases; junction bases outside the gene matches: 7. The CDR3 DNA follows: TGCGCCAGCAGTTTTCAAGCGGGGTCGAACACCGGGGAGCTGTTTTTT. Translating gives CASSFQAGSNTGELFF. The complete variable domain, with remaining parts taken from reference TRBV5-1 and TRBJ2-2, reads KAGVTQTPRYLIKTRGQQVTLSCSPISGHRSVSWYQQTPGQGLQFLFEYFSETQRNKGNFPGRFSGRQFSNSRSEMNVSTLELGDSALYLCASSFQAGSNTGELFFGEGSRLTVL.

The rearrangement uses TRBV29-1 and TRBJ2-3; 9 nucleotides line up with TRBD1. Per germline, CDR1 SQVTM and CDR2 ANQGSEA. The CDR3 sequence is 16 residues long. With 4 bases clipped from V and 3 bases from J, the junction kept 11 bases outside the gene matches. The CDR3 DNA sequence: TGCAGCGTTGGAATAATGGGACAGGGATCGACAGATACGCAGTATTTT. Residues: CSVGIMGQGSTDTQYF.

This clone was picked up a small number of times. This chain links TRBV15 with TRBJ2-5; tentatively, D is TRBD1 (6 bases). This CDR3 has 16 residues. The V gene's germline CDR1 is LNHNV and CDR2 YYDKDF (reference sequence). Trimming took 0 bases from V and 5 from J, leaving 16 bases between them. CDR3 loop: CATSRDLGAQGETQYF. Here the CDR3 DNA reads TGTGCCACCAGCAGAGACTTGGGGGCTCAGGGCGAGACCCAGTACTTC.

The V call is TRBV5-1, the J call TRBJ1-4; D not certain. Germline V lookup: CDR1 SGHRS, CDR2 YFSETQ. The CDR3 runs 13 residues. V was clipped by 1 base and J by 6 bases, with 7 bases between them. The CDR3 DNA reads as TGCGCCAGCAGCTTGCACAGCCATGAAAAACTGTTTTTT. Protein: CASSLHSHEKLFF.

This chain uses TRBV11-1 with TRBJ1-2, with 8 nucleotides matching TRBD1. With V trimmed by 1 base and J by 7 bases, 5 bases remained unmatched. Germline V gene data show CDR1 as SGHAT and CDR2 as FQDESV (reference sequence). The CDR3 has 14 amino acids. The CDR3 DNA reads TGTGCCAGCAGCTTAGGGACAGGGACGCGTGGCTACACCTTC. As protein: CASSLGTGTRGYTF.

J is TRBJ2-4 and V is TRBV7-2; 8 nucleotides align to TRBD2. The ends lost 3 bases at V and 8 bases at J; junction bases unmatched: 12. Germline V lookup: CDR1 SGHTA, CDR2 FQGNSA. This CDR3 contains 16 residues. The chain's CDR3 is CASSFWTSPRGDIQYF. The CDR3 bases are TGTGCCAGCAGCTTCTGGACTAGCCCGCGCGGAGACATTCAGTACTTC.

The rearrangement links TRBV2 to TRBJ2-1; perhaps TRBD2 as D (5 bases). The V gene's germline CDR1 is SNHLY and CDR2 FYNNEI. This CDR3 has 15 amino acids. V lost 6 bases to trimming and J lost 7 bases, with 19 bases between them. The CDR3 sequence: CASSWAPWTGNEQFF. CDR3 DNA: TGTGCCAGCAGCTGGGCGCCCTGGACGGGGAATGAGCAGTTCTTC.

The chain has TRBV28 and TRBJ1-1; D is possibly TRBD1 (5 bases). The CDR3 loop spans 13 amino acids. Trimming pared 5 bases from V and 7 bases from J, leaving 14 bases between. Germline CDR1 reads MDHEN; CDR2 reads SYDVKM. CDR3 protein: CASSDQGSHEAFF. The CDR3 DNA sequence: TGTGCCAGCAGTGATCAGGGAAGTCATGAAGCTTTCTTT.

The gene calls are TRBV6-5 and TRBJ1-5; a weak D match, TRBD1 (6 bases). V lost 10 bases and J 4 bases, leaving 20 bases between the germline ends. The CDR3 loop spans 15 amino acids. Germline-derived CDR1 and CDR2 are MNHEY and SVGAGI. CDR3 bases: TGTGCCACTAGTCGGGGGGCCGAACCTAATCAGCCCCAGCATTTT. Encoded protein: CATSRGAEPNQPQHF.

The rearrangement links TRBV27 to TRBJ1-6; weak D call: TRBD1 (5 bases). Germline V gene sequence: CDR1 MNHEY, CDR2 SMNVEV (reference sequence). This CDR3 region has 15 residues. Trimming removed 4 bases at V and 8 bases at J, with 15 bases between. The CDR3: CASSSRTRSYSPLHF. The CDR3 bases are TGTGCCAGCAGTTCCCGGACAAGGTCTTATTCACCCCTCCACTTT.

The chain uses TRBV20-1 and TRBJ1-2; D not certain. CDR1 DFQATT and CDR2 SNEGSKA come from the germline V gene (reference sequence). V was cut by 3 bases and J by 7 bases, with 9 bases left in between. The CDR3 consists of 11 residues. The CDR3 region is CSASQYAGYTF. The CDR3 DNA follows: TGCAGTGCTAGCCAGTATGCTGGCTACACCTTC.

The chain is built from TRBV10-2 and TRBJ1-4; 8 bases map to TRBD1. V trimming: 5 bases; J trimming: 7 bases; junction bases outside the gene matches: 3. The CDR3 spans 13 residues. Germline CDR1 and CDR2: WSHSY and SAAADI. The CDR3 coding sequence is TGCGCCAGCAGTTTCGACAGGGGTGAAAAACTGTTTTTT. Protein product: CASSFDRGEKLFF.

J is TRBJ2-7 and V is TRBV5-1, with 15 bases matching TRBD2. The CDR3 has 18 amino acids. The trim removed 4 bases at V and 1 base at J, leaving 9 bases unmatched. Germline V lookup: CDR1 SGHRS, CDR2 YFSETQ. The chain's CDR3 is CASSTLGLAGGGSYEQYF. The CDR3 region has the DNA TGCGCCAGCAGCACCCTGGGACTAGCGGGAGGCGGATCCTACGAGCAGTACTTC.